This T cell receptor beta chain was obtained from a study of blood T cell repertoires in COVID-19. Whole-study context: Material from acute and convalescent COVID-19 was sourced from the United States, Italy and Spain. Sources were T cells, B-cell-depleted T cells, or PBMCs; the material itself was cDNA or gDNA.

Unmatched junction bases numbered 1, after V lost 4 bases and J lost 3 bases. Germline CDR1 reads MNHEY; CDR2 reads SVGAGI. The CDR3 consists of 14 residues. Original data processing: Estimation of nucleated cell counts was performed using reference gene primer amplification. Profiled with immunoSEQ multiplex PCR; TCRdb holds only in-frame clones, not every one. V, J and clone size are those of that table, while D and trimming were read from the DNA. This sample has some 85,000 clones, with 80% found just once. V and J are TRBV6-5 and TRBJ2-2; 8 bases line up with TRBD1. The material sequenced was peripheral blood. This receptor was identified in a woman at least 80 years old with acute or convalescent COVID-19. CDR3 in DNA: TGTGCCAGCAGTTCGGACAGGGACACCGGGGAGCTGTTTTTT. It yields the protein CASSSDRDTGELFF.